The next 19 T cell receptor beta chains were all read from a single sample in a study of prognosis after radiotherapy for stage I lung cancer. Amplicons of TCR beta CDR3 were generated from genomic DNA by two-round multiplex PCR. Amplification during the initial PCR round employed primers specific to each TRBV and TRBJ gene. TCRdb fed the multiplex PCR reads into MiXCR, producing one record per CDR3 protein. The top ten hold about 9.2% of the sample, which has 45,000 to 60,000 distinct CDR3 sequences, approximately 30% seen once. Source: PBMCs, taken before or after stereotactic body radiation therapy (not recorded which). Receptors were obtained from a donor aged 50 or older with non-small cell lung cancer.

The CDR3 reads CSVAFNLRETQYF. DNA for the CDR3: TGCAGCGTTGCCTTCAACCTCCGAGAGACCCAGTACTTC. The chain recombines TRBV29-1 with TRBJ2-5; D ambiguous. Germline CDR1 and CDR2: SQVTM and ANQGSEA. V was trimmed by 4 bases and J by 4 bases, leaving 13 bases between them. The CDR3 sequence is 13 residues long.

This clonotype was recorded only once. V is TRBV6-2 or TRBV6-3 and J is TRBJ2-3, with 12 nucleotides matching TRBD2. Losses at the gene ends were 6 bases for V and 4 bases for J; bases not matched to a gene: 5. The CDR3 covers 15 residues. Germline values: CDR1 MNHEY, CDR2 SVGEGT. The CDR3 loop is CASRSTSGRADTQYF. The CDR3 DNA reads TGTGCCAGCAGATCGACTAGCGGGAGAGCAGATACGCAGTATTTT.

This clonotype showed up many times. V gene TRBV9 combines with J gene TRBJ2-1, with D unclear. This CDR3 has 12 residues. Germline lookup yields CDR1 SGDLS and CDR2 YYNGEE. Between the trimmed V and J ends, which lost 2 bases and 6 bases, there was a span of 6 bases. CDR3 bases: TGTGCCAGCAGCGTGAATCTCAATGAGCAGTTCTTC. Translated, it gives CASSVNLNEQFF.

This clonotype was observed at least ten times. The V call is TRBV7-2, the J call TRBJ1-5; a weak D match, TRBD1 (6 bases). With 3 bases removed from V and 7 bases from J, the gap between germline ends came to 10 bases. CDR1 and CDR2 from the germline V gene are SGHTA and FQGNSA. The CDR3 is made up of 13 amino acids. The CDR3 is CASSLGRGQPQHF. As DNA, the CDR3 is TGTGCCAGCAGCTTGGGGAGGGGGCAGCCCCAGCATTTT.

Worth noting for this clonotype: Just one base apart from a much larger clone, this may be a read error. The CDR3 sequence is CASTQGGGRFNEQFF. The DNA of the CDR3 is TGTGCCAGCACCCAGGGGGGGGGCCGGTTCAATGAGCAGTTCTTC. The chain uses TRBV7-2 and TRBJ2-1; D could derive from TRBD1 or TRBD2 (7 bases each). Trimming removed 7 bases from V and 6 bases from J, with 19 bases in between. The CDR3 is 15 residues long. Germline CDR1 reads SGHTA; CDR2 reads FQGNSA.

In this sample, this clonotype turned up many times. The gene calls are TRBV15 and TRBJ2-7, with no clear D. The germline V gene encodes CDR1 LNHNV and CDR2 YYDKDF (reference sequence). CDR3 length equals 13 residues. V lost 2 bases and J 3 bases, leaving 8 bases between the germline ends. The CDR3 sequence is CATSRSRGYEQYF. CDR3 nucleotide sequence: TGTGCCACCAGCAGATCCCGAGGCTACGAGCAGTACTTC.

This CDR3 reads CASSYLDRWGTDTQYF. CDR3 coding DNA: TGTGCCAGCAGTTATTTGGACAGGTGGGGCACAGATACGCAGTATTTT. The chain is built from TRBV6-2 or TRBV6-3 and TRBJ2-3; the match to TRBD1 covers 7 bases. Germline loops: CDR1 MNHEY, CDR2 SVGEGT. This CDR3 is 16 amino acids long. Trimming removed 3 bases from V and 1 base from J; junction bases left unmatched: 7.

This clonotype was picked up many times. The chain employs TRBV11-1 and TRBJ1-1; D gene ambiguous. Trimming removed 6 bases at V and 7 bases at J, with 18 bases between. CDR3 length: 14 residues. Germline CDR1 reads SGHAT; CDR2 reads FQDESV (reference sequence). CDR3 region: CASRRSFMEDEAFF. The CDR3 DNA follows: TGTGCCAGCAGACGATCTTTTATGGAAGATGAAGCTTTCTTT.

This clonotype was counted ten times or more. The V call is TRBV12-3 or TRBV12-4, the J call TRBJ1-5; TRBD1 matches 7 bases. V gave up 6 bases and J gave up 2 bases; unmatched junction bases: 4. The CDR3 length is 14 residues. CDR3 coding DNA: TGTGCCAGCAGAACCGACAGGGGCAATCAGCCCCAGCATTTT. Protein: CASRTDRGNQPQHF.

For this clonotype: One base away lies a much larger clone, so this may be a sequencing read error. The chain employs TRBV6-1 and TRBJ1-5; D gene unclear. This CDR3 spans 11 amino acids. Germline V gene lookup returns CDR1 MNHNS and CDR2 SASEGT. Trimming removed 7 bases from V and 10 bases from J, with 11 bases in between. The CDR3 spells CASTALGPQHF. Here the CDR3 DNA reads TGTGCCAGCACTGCCTTGGGACCCCAGCATTTT.

This clonotype was seen repeatedly, ten times or more. The genes are TRBV2 and TRBJ2-1, with 9 bases identical to TRBD2. Losses at the gene ends were 6 bases for V and 5 bases for J; bases not matched to a gene: 8. This CDR3 has 15 amino acids. In germline, CDR1 is SNHLY, CDR2 FYNNEI. CDR3: CASRRLAVADNEQFF. The CDR3 DNA reads TGTGCCAGCAGGAGACTAGCGGTAGCTGACAATGAGCAGTTCTTC.

This clonotype was counted ten times or more. This chain joins TRBV7-2 and TRBJ2-5; a possible D gene is TRBD2 (6 bases). Germline lookup yields CDR1 SGHTA and CDR2 FQGNSA. V was trimmed by 5 bases and J by 0 bases, leaving 10 bases between them. CDR3 length: 14 residues. CDR3 nucleotides: TGTGCCAGCAGCCTTAGCGGAAACCAAGAGACCCAGTACTTC. The encoded protein is CASSLSGNQETQYF.

The CDR3 DNA reads as TGTGCCAGCAGCTTAGGACGGGGGGTAGATTCACCCCTCCACTTT. It is translated as CASSLGRGVDSPLHF. V gene TRBV11-2 combines with J gene TRBJ1-6; TRBD1 is a possible D gene (5 bases). The germline V and J ends were trimmed by 1 base and 8 bases, with 12 bases remaining between them. Germline V lookup: CDR1 SGHAT, CDR2 FQNNGV. This CDR3 has 15 residues.

V is TRBV7-9 and J is TRBJ2-4; 12 positions match TRBD2. Germline values: CDR1 SEHNR, CDR2 FQNEAQ (reference sequence). V was pared by 5 bases and J by 1 base, with 12 bases of the junction left unmatched. CDR3 length: 19 amino acids. CDR3 amino acids: CASSRSSGRAGRAKNIQYF. CDR3 nucleotide sequence: TGTGCCAGCAGCCGATCTAGCGGGAGGGCCGGTCGTGCCAAAAACATTCAGTACTTC.

This clonotype was recorded many times. This sequence joins TRBV18 and TRBJ2-7; D could derive from TRBD1 or TRBD2 (6 bases each). Germline values: CDR1 KGHSH, CDR2 LQKENI. This CDR3 contains 13 residues. V dropped 5 bases and J dropped 1 base, with 9 bases sitting between them. The CDR3 DNA reads as TGTGCCAGCTCAGGAGGGGGGTCCTACGAGCAGTACTTC. Its translation is CASSGGGSYEQYF.

This clonotype was observed many times. This chain joins TRBV5-1 and TRBJ1-2, with D maybe TRBD1 (5 bases). Trimming took 2 bases from V and 7 from J, leaving 12 bases between them. Germline CDR1 reads SGHRS; CDR2 reads YFSETQ. CDR3 size: 13 residues. The CDR3 DNA is TGCGCCAGCAGCTTCGAGGGGTCACCTGGCTACACCTTC. Protein product: CASSFEGSPGYTF.

The sample holds many counts of this clonotype. The rearrangement uses TRBV4-1 and TRBJ2-2; 7 nucleotides align to TRBD2. Germline trimming cut 4 bases from V and 5 bases from J; bases unmatched to any gene: 10. Germline V gene lookup returns CDR1 MGHRA and CDR2 YSYEKL. The CDR3 runs to 16 residues. The CDR3 DNA reads TGCGCCAGCAGCCGCCGAGCGGGATTGGATACCGGGGAGCTGTTTTTT. This sequence encodes CASSRRAGLDTGELFF.

The V and J genes are TRBV6-2 or TRBV6-3 and TRBJ2-1, with TRBD2 matching over 7 bases. Germline V gene data show CDR1 as MNHEY and CDR2 as SVGEGT. Trimming cost V 6 bases and J 7 bases; bases outside gene matches: 9. This CDR3 is built from 14 residues. CDR3 loop: CASSYGGGRNEQFF. The CDR3 DNA reads TGTGCCAGCAGCTACGGGGGAGGGAGAAATGAGCAGTTCTTC.

This clonotype was recorded many times. The genes are TRBV30 and TRBJ2-3, with TRBD2 matching over 8 bases. V trimming: 2 bases; J trimming: 4 bases; junction bases outside the gene matches: 8. The germline V gene has CDR1 GTSNPN and CDR2 SVGIG (reference sequence). The CDR3 is 15 amino acids. This CDR3 is CAWSRTSYRSDTQYF. CDR3 DNA: TGTGCCTGGAGTCGGACTAGCTATAGGTCAGATACGCAGTATTTT.